These 15 T cell receptor beta chains originate from one sample sequenced in a study of control samples from healthy donors and cancer patients. The data were produced by immunoSEQ multiplex PCR, yet TCRdb's version contains in-frame clones alone and is incomplete. Of about 170,000 clones listed, approximately 92% are singletons. Input material: blood. These receptors were obtained from a woman in her fifties or sixties in good health.

This chain joins TRBV10-3 and TRBJ2-2; tentative D call: TRBD1 (6 bases). The CDR3 loop spans 13 amino acids. The V end was cut by 11 bases, the J end by 2 bases, with 12 bases between. Germline CDR1 is ENHRY and CDR2 is SYGVKD. DNA for the CDR3: TGTGCCGCCGGGACACAAAACACCGGGGAGCTGTTTTTT. Protein product: CAAGTQNTGELFF.

This sequence joins TRBV10-2 and TRBJ2-5; maybe TRBD2 (5 bases). Per the germline V gene, CDR1 is WSHSY and CDR2 is SAAADI. CDR3 size: 14 residues. V was pared by 5 bases and J by 5 bases, with 15 bases between. The CDR3 DNA sequence: TGCGCCAGCAGTTACTCTGGACTCGAGGAGACCCAGTACTTC. Translation gives CASSYSGLEETQYF.

This chain connects TRBV7-8 to TRBJ2-7; 9 bases fit TRBD1. After removal of 5 bases from V and 2 bases from J, the junction contained 7 bases not matched to a gene. The CDR3 is 15 residues long. The germline gives CDR1 SGHVS, CDR2 FQNEAQ. In DNA, the CDR3 is TGTGCCAGCAGCCCCCTGACAGGGGGTCCCTACGAGCAGTACTTC. Protein product: CASSPLTGGPYEQYF.

The chain is built from TRBV3-1 (or the pseudogene TRBV3-2) and TRBJ2-2; D not certain. With 4 bases removed from V and 7 bases from J, the gap between germline ends came to 19 bases. CDR3 length equals 16 residues. Germline V gene lookup returns CDR1 LGHDT and CDR2 YNNKEL (reference sequence). The CDR3 loop is CASSPPPSGFFGELFF. For the CDR3, the DNA is TGTGCCAGCAGCCCCCCCCCATCTGGCTTCTTCGGGGAGCTGTTTTTT.

This rearrangement joins TRBV28 to TRBJ1-1, with a weak D call TRBD1 (6 bases). With 8 bases removed from V and 7 bases from J, the gap between germline ends came to 20 bases. Germline V lookup: CDR1 MDHEN, CDR2 SYDVKM. The CDR3 consists of 14 residues. The CDR3 loop reads CASSGGGLRIEAFF. In nucleotides, the CDR3 is TGTGCCAGCTCTGGAGGGGGGCTTCGTATTGAAGCTTTCTTT.

The chain is built from TRBV25-1 and TRBJ2-5, with 9 bases aligning to TRBD2. J was trimmed by 5 bases and V by 2 bases; bases with no gene match: 6. This CDR3 region has 15 residues. Germline values: CDR1 MGHDK, CDR2 SYGVNS. The CDR3 region is CASSEGTSRGETQYF. The CDR3 DNA sequence: TGTGCCAGCAGTGAAGGGACTAGCAGGGGGGAGACCCAGTACTTC.

This chain joins TRBV9 and TRBJ1-1; no clear D gene. Germline V lookup: CDR1 SGDLS, CDR2 YYNGEE. The V end was cut by 0 bases, the J end by 10 bases, with 13 bases between. The CDR3 covers 13 residues. The CDR3 DNA sequence: TGTGCCAGCAGCGTAGAAGGCTCGGGGTCAGCTTTCTTT. It codes for CASSVEGSGSAFF.

The V gene is TRBV6-2 or TRBV6-3, the J gene TRBJ1-5; weak D call: TRBD1 (5 bases). Looked up from germline, CDR1 is MNHEY and CDR2 is SVGEGT. Trimming took off 2 bases at V and 1 base at J, with 12 bases between the two ends. The CDR3 runs 16 residues. This CDR3 is CASSYERGSSNQPQHF. The CDR3 DNA follows: TGTGCCAGCAGTTACGAACGGGGGAGCAGCAATCAGCCCCAGCATTTT.

The chain joins TRBV5-1 to TRBJ2-2, with 10 positions matching TRBD2. The germline V gene has CDR1 SGHRS and CDR2 YFSETQ. Trimming took 4 bases from V and 2 from J; bases not matched to a gene: 5. CDR3 length: 16 residues. In DNA, the CDR3 is TGCGCCAGCAGCGGCGGGACTAGCGTTAACACCGGGGAGCTGTTTTTT. It encodes CASSGGTSVNTGELFF.

This chain connects TRBV7-6 to TRBJ1-4; 7 nucleotides line up with TRBD1. CDR1 and CDR2 (germline): SGHVS, FNYEAQ. V shed 5 bases, J shed 2 bases, and the junction held 5 bases outside the gene matches. The CDR3 is made up of 15 amino acids. The CDR3 DNA is TGTGCCAGCAGCCTGCAGGGGGGGACTAATGAAAAACTGTTTTTT. The encoded protein is CASSLQGGTNEKLFF.

The genes are TRBV12-3 or TRBV12-4 and TRBJ1-1; the D is unclear. CDR3 size: 13 residues. Trimming cost V 3 bases and J 5 bases, with 10 bases left between them. The CDR3 sequence is CASSFGGKTEAFF. The CDR3 nucleotides read TGTGCCAGCAGTTTCGGAGGGAAGACTGAAGCTTTCTTT.

The chain couples TRBV12-3 or TRBV12-4 to TRBJ1-4; D is perhaps TRBD1 (6 bases). This CDR3 is built from 13 residues. Trimming left V 6 bases short and J 6 bases short, with 11 bases between. CDR3: CASRLNRDEKLFF. The DNA for the CDR3 is TGTGCCAGCAGACTTAACAGGGATGAAAAACTGTTTTTT.

The chain has TRBV6-5 and TRBJ2-1, with 9 bases that match TRBD1. V lost 0 bases and J lost 7; bases outside the gene matches: 4. CDR3 length: 15 amino acids. Germline CDR1 MNHEY, CDR2 SVGAGI. The CDR3, as DNA: TGTGCCAGCAGTTACTCGGGACAGGGTCGAAATGAGCAGTTCTTC. Encoded protein: CASSYSGQGRNEQFF.

This sequence joins TRBV5-8 and TRBJ2-5; 9 bases fit TRBD1. The CDR3 extends over 15 amino acids. V shed 4 bases, J shed 5 bases, and the junction held 9 bases outside the gene matches. The germline V gene has CDR1 SGHTS and CDR2 YDEGEE. As DNA, the CDR3 is TGTGCCAGCAGCCCTGGACAGGGGAAGTTGGAGACCCAGTACTTC. Protein product: CASSPGQGKLETQYF.

The V gene is TRBV5-4, the J gene TRBJ1-4; 10 bases line up with TRBD1. This CDR3 is 16 amino acids long. CDR1 and CDR2 from the germline V gene are SGHNT and YYREEE (reference sequence). J was trimmed by 8 bases and V by 3 bases; bases with no gene match: 10. This CDR3 is CASSSGVTGGAEKLFF. CDR3 sequence (DNA): TGTGCCAGCAGCTCCGGGGTGACAGGGGGCGCAGAAAAACTGTTTTTT. The variable domain in full, completed from reference TRBV5-4 and TRBJ1-4, reads ETGVTQSPTHLIKTRGQQVTLRCSSQSGHNTVSWYQQALGQGPQFIFQYYREEENGRGNFPPRFSGLQFPNYSSELNVNALELDDSALYLCASSSGVTGGAEKLFFGSGTQLSVL.